Listed below are T cell receptor beta chains from one sample, sequenced in a study of blood T cell repertoires in COVID-19. Generated by immunoSEQ multiplex PCR, the TCRdb table keeps only in-frame clones and is missing some. The sample includes about 240,000 clones, around 90% of them seen just once. The sample comprised peripheral blood. The receptors were sampled from a man younger than 40 with COVID-19, enrolled during active disease. Both conserved end residues are part of each CDR3. D genes are given only for firm matches. Size values are once, few and many counts, or a class for expanded clones, and some rows have none.

-,-,TRBV5-4,TRBJ1-1,CASSSPGPNTEAFF,TGTGCCAGCAGCTCCCCAGGCCCCAACACTGAAGCTTTCTTT
-,TRBD1,TRBV9,TRBJ1-3,CASSGGQFSGNTIYF,TGTGCCAGCAGCGGGGGACAGTTCTCTGGAAACACCATATATTTT
-,-,TRBV2,TRBJ1-5,CASSGVVNDQPQHF,TGTGCCAGCAGTGGAGTAGTTAATGATCAGCCCCAGCATTTT
-,TRBD1,TRBV2,TRBJ1-2,CASSNLLTGGNGYTF,TGTGCCAGCAGCAACTTACTAACAGGGGGGAACGGCTACACCTTC
once,-,TRBV6-5,TRBJ1-5,CASSYNSNQPQHF,TGTGCCAGCAGTTATAATAGCAATCAGCCCCAGCATTTT
-,-,TRBV19,TRBJ1-5,CATAGGAQPQHF,TGTGCCACCGCGGGCGGGGCCCAGCCCCAGCATTTT
-,-,TRBV5-5,TRBJ1-2,CASSFWTGDFNGYTF,TGTGCCAGCAGCTTCTGGACGGGAGACTTTAATGGCTACACCTTC
-,-,TRBV2,TRBJ1-5,CASSELRGKNQPQHF,TGTGCCAGCAGTGAACTTCGGGGGAAGAATCAGCCCCAGCATTTT
-,-,TRBV3-1/TRBV3-2,TRBJ2-1,CASSQDMADYNEQFF,TGTGCCAGCAGCCAAGATATGGCCGATTACAATGAGCAGTTCTTC
-,-,TRBV2,TRBJ2-1,CASSDFGGNEQFF,TGTGCCAGCAGTGACTTCGGAGGTAATGAGCAGTTCTTC
-,-,TRBV5-4,TRBJ2-1,CASSLIGGVGEQFF,TGTGCCAGCAGCTTGATTGGAGGGGTGGGCGAGCAGTTCTTC
-,TRBD1,TRBV5-1,TRBJ2-2,CASSLSGQRKTNTGELFF,TGCGCCAGCAGCTTGTCGGGACAGAGAAAAACGAACACCGGGGAGCTGTTTTTT
-,-,TRBV18,TRBJ1-1,CASSPRESRTNTEAFF,TGTGCCAGCTCACCCCGGGAGAGCCGGACGAACACTGAAGCTTTCTTT
-,TRBD1,TRBV28,TRBJ1-1,CASSYPPQGAGTEAFF,TGTGCCAGCAGTTACCCCCCACAGGGGGCGGGCACTGAAGCTTTCTTT
-,-,TRBV6-6,TRBJ1-5,CASVRISNQPQHF,TGTGCCAGCGTCAGGATTAGCAATCAGCCCCAGCATTTT
-,-,TRBV7-9,TRBJ2-1,CASSHDRSSYNEQFF,TGTGCCAGCAGCCACGACCGGAGCTCCTACAATGAGCAGTTCTTC
once,TRBD1,TRBV5-1,TRBJ2-7,CASSWGGTGAYEQYF,TGCGCCAGCAGCTGGGGTGGGACAGGGGCCTACGAGCAGTACTTC
-,TRBD1,TRBV19,TRBJ1-6,CASHPTGTNSPLHF,TGTGCCAGTCACCCGACAGGGACGAATTCACCCCTCCACTTT
-,-,TRBV12-3/TRBV12-4,TRBJ2-7,CASSQGYFLEQYF,TGTGCCAGCAGCCAGGGGTATTTTCTGGAGCAGTACTTC
-,TRBD2,TRBV5-1,TRBJ2-6,CASSTGGTLSSGANVLTF,TGCGCCAGCAGCACGGGAGGGACCCTAAGCTCTGGGGCCAACGTCCTGACTTTC
few,TRBD1,TRBV2,TRBJ1-2,CASRGGQGLNYYGYTF,TGTGCCAGCAGGGGCGGACAGGGCCTAAACTACTATGGCTACACCTTC
-,TRBD2,TRBV5-1,TRBJ2-3,CASSRSGSTDTQYF,TGCGCCAGCAGCCGTAGCGGGTCCACAGATACGCAGTATTTT
once,-,TRBV4-2,TRBJ2-7,CASSQAATTGYEQYF,TGTGCCAGCAGCCAAGCCGCGACAACCGGCTACGAGCAGTACTTC
-,-,TRBV11-2,TRBJ1-2,CASSVFSGWWGSRDYTF,TGTGCCAGCAGCGTCTTTTCAGGGTGGTGGGGTAGCAGGGACTACACCTTC
-,TRBD2,TRBV5-5,TRBJ2-1,CASSLRDYDDEQFF,TGTGCCAGCAGCTTGAGGGACTACGACGATGAGCAGTTCTTC
-,TRBD1,TRBV28,TRBJ1-5,CASSSRGQPQHF,TGTGCCAGCAGTTCCAGGGGGCAGCCCCAGCATTTT
few,TRBD2,TRBV5-6,TRBJ2-7,CASSFQGGPIHEQYF,TGTGCCAGCAGCTTTCAGGGAGGGCCTATCCACGAGCAGTACTTC
-,TRBD2,TRBV3-1/TRBV3-2,TRBJ2-3,CASSQDLLAGGLADTQYF,TGTGCCAGCAGCCAAGATCTTCTAGCGGGGGGGCTAGCAGATACGCAGTATTTT
-,TRBD2,TRBV19,TRBJ2-2,CASDIGLAGGPVELFF,TGTGCCAGTGATATCGGACTAGCGGGGGGACCGGTGGAGCTGTTTTTT
-,TRBD2,TRBV5-1,TRBJ2-7,CASSPGREGGTYEQYF,TGCGCCAGCAGCCCTGGTAGGGAGGGAGGGACCTACGAGCAGTACTTC
-,-,TRBV3-1/TRBV3-2,TRBJ1-3,CASSQIGGSGNTIYF,TGTGCCAGCAGCCAAATAGGGGGCTCTGGAAACACCATATATTTT
-,-,TRBV7-9,TRBJ2-7,CASSLGHGDTYEQYF,TGTGCCAGCAGCTTAGGACACGGGGACACCTACGAGCAGTACTTC
-,-,TRBV9,TRBJ2-5,CASSGGDSQETQYF,TGTGCCAGCAGCGGCGGGGACAGCCAAGAGACCCAGTACTTC